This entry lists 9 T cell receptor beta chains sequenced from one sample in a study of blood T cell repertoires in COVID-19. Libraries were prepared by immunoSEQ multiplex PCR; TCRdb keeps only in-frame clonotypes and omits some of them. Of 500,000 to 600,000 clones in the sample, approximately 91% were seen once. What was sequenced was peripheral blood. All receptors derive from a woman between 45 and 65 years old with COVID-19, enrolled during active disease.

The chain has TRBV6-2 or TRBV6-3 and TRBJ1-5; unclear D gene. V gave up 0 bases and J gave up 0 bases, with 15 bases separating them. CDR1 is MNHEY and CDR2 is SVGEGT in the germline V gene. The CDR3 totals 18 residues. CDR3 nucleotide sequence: TGTGCCAGCAGTTACTCGTGGGCAGCTTATTATAGCAATCAGCCCCAGCATTTT. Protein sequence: CASSYSWAAYYSNQPQHF.

In DNA form, the CDR3 reads TGCGCCAGCAGTACAGGGTCGGGGCCCGGGGGGGCCCGAGAGACCCAGTACTTC. Protein sequence: CASSTGSGPGGARETQYF. The rearrangement uses TRBV5-1 and TRBJ2-5, with 8 bases lining up with TRBD2. This CDR3 has 18 amino acids. Trimming took 5 bases from V and 4 from J; bases not matched to a gene: 19. Germline V gives CDR1 SGHRS, CDR2 YFSETQ.

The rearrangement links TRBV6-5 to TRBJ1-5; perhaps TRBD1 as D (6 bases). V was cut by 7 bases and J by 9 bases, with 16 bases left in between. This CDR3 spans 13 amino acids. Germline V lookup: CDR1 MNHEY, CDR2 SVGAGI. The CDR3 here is CASTREGERPQHF. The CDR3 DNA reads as TGTGCCAGCACCCGTGAGGGGGAAAGGCCCCAGCATTTT.

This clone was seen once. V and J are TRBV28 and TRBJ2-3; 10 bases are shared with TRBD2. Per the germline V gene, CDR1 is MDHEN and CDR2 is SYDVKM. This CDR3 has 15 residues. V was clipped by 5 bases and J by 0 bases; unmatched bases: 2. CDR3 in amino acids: CASSISGGSTDTQYF. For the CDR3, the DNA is TGTGCCAGCAGTATTAGCGGGGGGAGCACAGATACGCAGTATTTT.

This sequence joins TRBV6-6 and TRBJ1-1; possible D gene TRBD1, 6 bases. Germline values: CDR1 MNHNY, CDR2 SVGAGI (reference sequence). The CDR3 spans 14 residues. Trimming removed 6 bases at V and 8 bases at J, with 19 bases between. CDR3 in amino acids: CASRPRPFGTEAFF. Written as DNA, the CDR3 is TGTGCCAGCAGGCCTCGGCCGTTCGGGACAGAAGCTTTCTTT.

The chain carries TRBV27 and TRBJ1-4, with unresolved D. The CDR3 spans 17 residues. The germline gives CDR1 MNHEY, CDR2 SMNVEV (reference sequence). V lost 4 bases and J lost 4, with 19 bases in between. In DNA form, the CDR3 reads TGTGCCAGCAGTTCGTCGCATTGGTACGGACTTAATGAAAAACTGTTTTTT. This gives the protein CASSSSHWYGLNEKLFF.

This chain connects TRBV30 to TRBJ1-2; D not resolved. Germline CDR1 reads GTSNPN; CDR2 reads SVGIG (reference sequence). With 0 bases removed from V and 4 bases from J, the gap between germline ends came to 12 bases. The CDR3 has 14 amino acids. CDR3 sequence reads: CAWSVVFGVYGYTF. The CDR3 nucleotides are TGTGCCTGGAGTGTAGTTTTCGGGGTCTATGGCTACACCTTC.

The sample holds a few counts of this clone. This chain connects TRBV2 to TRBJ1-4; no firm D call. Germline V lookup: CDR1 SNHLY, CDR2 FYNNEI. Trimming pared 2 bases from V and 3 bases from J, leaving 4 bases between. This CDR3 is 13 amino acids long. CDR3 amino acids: CASSEIANEKLFF. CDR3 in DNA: TGTGCCAGCAGTGAAATAGCTAATGAAAAACTGTTTTTT.

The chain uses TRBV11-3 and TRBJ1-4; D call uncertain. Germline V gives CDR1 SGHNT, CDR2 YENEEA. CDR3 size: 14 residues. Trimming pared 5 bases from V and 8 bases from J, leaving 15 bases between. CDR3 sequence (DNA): TGTGCCAGCAGCGAAACGGGGTTTGGGGAAAAACTGTTTTTT. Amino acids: CASSETGFGEKLFF.